This T cell receptor (beta chain) was recovered during a study of T cell responses to AZD1222 COVID-19 vaccine. V shed 8 bases and J shed 0 bases, with 16 bases lying between them. Per the germline V gene, CDR1 is LNHDA and CDR2 is SQIVND (reference sequence). The CDR3 length is 15 residues. Profiled with immunoSEQ multiplex PCR; TCRdb holds only in-frame clones, not every one. The sample lists 150,000 to 200,000 clones, roughly 92% occurring once. This sequence joins TRBV19 and TRBJ1-1; maybe TRBD1 (5 bases). The TCR comes from an adult in good health. The sequencing here drew on peripheral blood, taken on day 0 of AZD1222 vaccination. The CDR3 protein is CASRRQLGVNTEAFF. Here the CDR3 DNA reads TGTGCCAGTCGGCGGCAATTAGGGGTGAACACTGAAGCTTTCTTT.